This is a list of T cell receptor beta chains from one sample in a study of T cell responses to AZD1222 COVID-19 vaccine. TCRdb's copy holds only in-frame clones and misses some; the assay was immunoSEQ multiplex PCR. The data show around 25,000 clones, roughly 87% seen once. This sample comprised peripheral blood, obtained 28 days after the second AZD1222 dose. The source of these receptors is an adult who received the AZD1222 COVID-19 vaccine. The CDR3 runs from the conserved cysteine through the conserved F or W. The D gene is left open where the match is weak. Clone size is stated in some rows and not others, as once, few, many or a class when expanded.

clone_size | d_call | j_call | v_call | cdr3_aa | cdr3_nt
- | - | TRBJ2-1 | TRBV4-2 | CASSQVDGEQFF | TGTGCCAGCAGCCAAGTAGACGGTGAGCAGTTCTTC
- | - | TRBJ1-1 | TRBV19 | CASSTSYNRGNTEAFF | TGTGCCAGTAGTACATCATACAATCGGGGAAACACTGAAGCTTTCTTT
- | TRBD1 | TRBJ1-3 | TRBV30 | CAWSAGQGISGNTIYF | TGTGCCTGGAGTGCCGGACAGGGGATCTCTGGAAACACCATATATTTT
- | - | TRBJ1-1 | TRBV27 | CASSPTVERTEAFF | TGTGCCAGCAGTCCTACTGTGGAGCGCACTGAAGCTTTCTTT
- | - | TRBJ1-5 | TRBV5-1 | CASSLEGYSNQPQHF | TGCGCCAGCAGCTTGGAGGGTTACAGCAATCAGCCCCAGCATTTT
- | - | TRBJ2-2 | TRBV30 | CAWSIANSNTGELFF | TGTGCCTGGAGTATAGCCAATTCGAACACCGGGGAGCTGTTTTTT
once | - | TRBJ2-4 | TRBV6-5 | CASRPGSLAKNIQYF | TGTGCCAGCAGGCCTGGGAGTCTAGCCAAAAACATTCAGTACTTC
few | - | TRBJ1-6 | TRBV7-2 | CASSLSSPLHF | TGTGCCAGCAGCTTATCTTCACCCCTCCACTTT
- | - | TRBJ1-1 | TRBV3-1/TRBV3-2 | CASSPTANTEAFF | TGTGCCAGCAGCCCGACGGCGAACACTGAAGCTTTCTTT
- | - | TRBJ2-1 | TRBV19 | CASSRGRDPYNEQFF | TGTGCCAGTAGTAGGGGGCGGGACCCATACAATGAGCAGTTCTTC
- | TRBD2 | TRBJ2-7 | TRBV5-6 | CASSLTGLARSYEQYF | TGTGCCAGCAGCTTAACGGGACTAGCTCGGTCCTACGAGCAGTACTTC
- | - | TRBJ1-5 | TRBV23-1 | CASSPGRDQPQHF | TGCGCCAGCAGTCCTGGCCGGGATCAGCCCCAGCATTTT
- | TRBD2 | TRBJ2-3 | TRBV14 | CASSQVTGTSVGPSDTQYF | TGTGCCAGCAGCCAAGTCACCGGGACTAGCGTAGGTCCTTCAGATACGCAGTATTTT
- | - | TRBJ2-7 | TRBV27 | CASSSPRVFYEQYF | TGTGCCAGCAGTTCCCCCAGGGTTTTCTACGAGCAGTACTTC
- | - | TRBJ1-6 | TRBV30 | CAWTLGAGAGNSPLHF | TGTGCCTGGACCCTGGGGGCAGGGGCCGGTAATTCACCCCTCCACTTT
- | - | TRBJ1-6 | TRBV3-1/TRBV3-2 | CASSPSYNSPLHF | TGTGCCAGCAGTCCGTCGTATAATTCACCCCTCCACTTT
- | - | TRBJ2-7 | TRBV4-1 | CASSQTTGDYPYEQYF | TGCGCCAGCAGCCAAACAACAGGTGATTATCCCTACGAGCAGTACTTC
- | - | TRBJ2-7 | TRBV6-6 | CASSYREEAGYEQYF | TGTGCCAGCAGTTACCGTGAGGAGGCCGGCTACGAGCAGTACTTC
- | - | TRBJ2-3 | TRBV7-7 | CASSLGSGTDTQYF | TGTGCTAGCAGCTTGGGGAGCGGCACAGATACGCAGTATTTT
- | TRBD2 | TRBJ2-1 | TRBV9 | CASSVAPLAGGYNEQFF | TGTGCCAGCAGCGTAGCCCCCCTAGCGGGAGGCTACAATGAGCAGTTCTTC
- | - | TRBJ2-7 | TRBV5-1 | CASSLGNLGLATYEQYF | TGCGCCAGCAGCTTGGGGAACTTGGGACTTGCCACCTACGAGCAGTACTTC
- | TRBD1 | TRBJ2-5 | TRBV18 | CASSTGGAAETQYF | TGTGCCAGCTCAACAGGGGGCGCGGCAGAGACCCAGTACTTC
- | TRBD2 | TRBJ2-1 | TRBV5-1 | CASSLGGAGSGEQFF | TGCGCCAGCAGCTTGGGGGGAGCGGGGAGCGGTGAGCAGTTCTTC
- | TRBD1 | TRBJ2-1 | TRBV27 | CASSSDRGNEQFF | TGTGCCAGCAGTTCAGACAGGGGCAATGAGCAGTTCTTC
- | - | TRBJ1-5 | TRBV21-1 | CASSPPQSRRVAQHF | TGTGCCAGCAGCCCCCCTCAGTCGCGGAGAGTGGCCCAGCATTTT
- | - | TRBJ1-1 | TRBV5-4 | CASRRDGNTEAFF | TGTGCCAGCAGGAGGGACGGTAACACTGAAGCTTTCTTT
few | - | TRBJ1-6 | TRBV2 | CASSVGQGNSPLHF | TGTGCCAGCAGTGTAGGGCAGGGGAATTCACCCCTCCACTTT
- | TRBD2 | TRBJ2-1 | TRBV4-1 | CATQLGTSGFNYNEQFF | TGCGCCACCCAATTGGGGACTAGCGGGTTTAACTACAATGAGCAGTTCTTC
- | TRBD2 | TRBJ2-3 | TRBV19 | CATTGLAADTQYF | TGTGCCACCACGGGACTAGCGGCAGATACGCAGTATTTT
- | TRBD1 | TRBJ2-2 | TRBV7-9 | CASSGADRGYTGELFF | TGTGCCAGCAGCGGGGCGGACAGGGGATACACCGGGGAGCTGTTTTTT
- | - | TRBJ1-6 | TRBV3-1/TRBV3-2 | CASSQDNSPLHF | TGTGCCAGCAGCCAGGATAATTCACCCCTCCACTTT
- | TRBD1 | TRBJ2-5 | TRBV28 | CASSLSGQGEGTQYF | TGTGCCAGCAGTTTATCGGGACAGGGAGAGGGGACCCAGTACTTC
once | TRBD1 | TRBJ1-4 | TRBV28 | CASRPRTGFFMDNEKLFF | TGTGCCAGCAGACCGAGGACAGGTTTTTTTATGGATAATGAAAAACTGTTTTTT
once | - | TRBJ1-2 | TRBV5-1 | CASSLDPANYGYTF | TGCGCCAGCAGCTTGGACCCTGCTAACTATGGCTACACCTTC
- | - | TRBJ2-2 | TRBV28 | CASSSSGRPGPQGGELFF | TGTGCCAGCAGTTCCTCCGGTAGACCGGGTCCGCAGGGCGGGGAGCTGTTTTTT
once | TRBD2 | TRBJ2-3 | TRBV5-4 | CASSGTSGTDTQYF | TGTGCCAGCAGCGGGACTAGCGGAACAGATACGCAGTATTTT
once | TRBD1 | TRBJ2-7 | TRBV3-1/TRBV3-2 | CASSQVKGGPLYEQYF | TGTGCCAGCAGCCAAGTGAAAGGGGGCCCCTTGTACGAGCAGTACTTC
- | - | TRBJ1-4 | TRBV6-5 | CATRGEGDEKLFF | TGTGCCACCCGAGGAGAAGGGGATGAAAAACTGTTTTTT
- | TRBD1 | TRBJ2-3 | TRBV19 | CASSMDRGLQYF | TGTGCCAGTAGTATGGACAGGGGGTTGCAGTATTTT
- | TRBD2 | TRBJ2-1 | TRBV7-9 | CASSLPGLADNEQFF | TGTGCCAGCAGCCTCCCCGGACTAGCGGACAATGAGCAGTTCTTC
- | - | TRBJ2-2 | TRBV25-1 | CASSVWAGTNTGELFF | TGTGCCAGCAGTGTCTGGGCGGGGACGAACACCGGGGAGCTGTTTTTT
- | - | TRBJ1-5 | TRBV6-4 | CASSDPIRGTNCSNQPQHF | TGTGCCAGCAGTGATCCCATACGAGGGACAAATTGTAGCAATCAGCCCCAGCATTTT
- | - | TRBJ2-1 | TRBV28 | CASRSSVDEQFF | TGTGCCAGCAGGTCCAGTGTTGATGAGCAGTTCTTC
- | - | TRBJ2-1 | TRBV5-1 | CASSLDTPSYNEQFF | TGCGCCAGCAGCTTGGACACCCCCTCCTACAATGAGCAGTTCTTC
few | - | TRBJ2-7 | TRBV4-3 | CASSQDTSPSYEQYF | TGCGCCAGCAGCCAAGACACTAGTCCCTCCTACGAGCAGTACTTC
- | - | TRBJ1-4 | TRBV19 | CASAGAAGNEKLFF | TGTGCCAGTGCAGGGGCGGCGGGTAATGAAAAACTGTTTTTT
few | TRBD1 | TRBJ2-3 | TRBV6-6 | CASRRSGTGGDTQYF | TGTGCCAGCAGGAGATCCGGGACAGGGGGAGATACGCAGTATTTT
- | - | TRBJ1-2 | TRBV11-2 | CASNKLGGDGYTF | TGTGCCAGCAATAAGCTGGGGGGGGATGGCTACACCTTC
- | - | TRBJ1-3 | TRBV5-4 | CASSRTGSSGNTIYF | TGTGCCAGCAGCCGGACGGGTTCCTCTGGAAACACCATATATTTT
- | - | TRBJ2-5 | TRBV7-8 | CASSLVLGETQYF | TGTGCCAGCAGCTTAGTACTGGGGGAGACCCAGTACTTC
- | - | TRBJ1-4 | TRBV9 | CASSAGGLNPNEKLFF | TGTGCCAGCAGCGCGGGGGGACTGAATCCCAATGAAAAACTGTTTTTT
- | TRBD2 | TRBJ2-5 | TRBV15 | CATSREAGGTQYF | TGTGCCACCAGCAGAGAGGCGGGGGGGACCCAGTACTTC
- | TRBD2 | TRBJ2-7 | TRBV28 | CASSTSGHSYEQYF | TGTGCCAGCAGCACTAGCGGGCACTCCTACGAGCAGTACTTC
- | TRBD2 | TRBJ2-3 | TRBV5-1 | CASSPRDSGRSTDTQYF | TGCGCCAGCAGCCCCAGGGACAGCGGGAGGAGCACAGATACGCAGTATTTT
- | - | TRBJ1-5 | TRBV28 | CASSSNRAGGNQPQHF | TGTGCCAGCAGTTCAAACAGGGCCGGAGGCAATCAGCCCCAGCATTTT
- | TRBD1 | TRBJ1-5 | TRBV19 | CASSIRGQVQPQHF | TGTGCCAGTAGTATAAGGGGGCAGGTTCAGCCCCAGCATTTT
- | - | TRBJ2-3 | TRBV28 | CASSRKATGKGTDTQYF | TGTGCCAGCAGTCGAAAAGCCACAGGGAAAGGCACAGATACGCAGTATTTT
- | - | TRBJ2-2 | TRBV19 | CASTYFFGPNTGELFF | TGTGCCAGTACCTATTTTTTTGGCCCGAACACCGGGGAGCTGTTTTTT
- | - | TRBJ2-1 | TRBV5-1 | CASSPGQTLRAYNEQFF | TGCGCCAGCAGCCCCGGACAGACCTTAAGGGCCTACAATGAGCAGTTCTTC
- | TRBD2 | TRBJ2-1 | TRBV7-2 | CASSPWSGGGYEQFF | TGTGCCAGCAGCCCATGGTCGGGAGGGGGGTATGAGCAGTTCTTC